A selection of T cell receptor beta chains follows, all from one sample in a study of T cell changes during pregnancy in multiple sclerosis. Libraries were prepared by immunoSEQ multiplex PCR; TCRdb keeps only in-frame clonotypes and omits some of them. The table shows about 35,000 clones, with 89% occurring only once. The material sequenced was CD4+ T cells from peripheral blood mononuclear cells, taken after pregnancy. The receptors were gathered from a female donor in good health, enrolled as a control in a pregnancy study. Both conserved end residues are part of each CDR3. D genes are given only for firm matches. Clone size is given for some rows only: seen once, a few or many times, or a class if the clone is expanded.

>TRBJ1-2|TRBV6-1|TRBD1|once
TGTGCCAGCAGTGAGGGGGACAGGGTTGGCGGCTACACCTTC
CASSEGDRVGGYTF
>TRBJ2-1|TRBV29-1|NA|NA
TGCAGCGCATACGGGACTGATACCTACAATGAGCAGTTCTTC
CSAYGTDTYNEQFF
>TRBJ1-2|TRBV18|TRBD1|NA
TGTGCCAGCTCACCAAGAACGGGACAGGGCGGTGGCTACACCTTC
CASSPRTGQGGGYTF
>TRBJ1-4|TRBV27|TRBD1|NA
TGTGCCAGCAGTAGGGACAGGCGCCCTAATGAAAAACTGTTTTTT
CASSRDRRPNEKLFF
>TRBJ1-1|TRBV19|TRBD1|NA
TGTGCCAGCTTTACAGGGGGCGGATGGGACACTGAAGCTTTCTTT
CASFTGGGWDTEAFF
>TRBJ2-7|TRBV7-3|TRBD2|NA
TGTGCCAGCAGCTTAACGGGGGGGGTCCCTTCCTACGAGCAGTACTTC
CASSLTGGVPSYEQYF
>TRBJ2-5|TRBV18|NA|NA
TGTGCCAGCTCACCTCTTGCGTTGGAGACCCAGTACTTC
CASSPLALETQYF
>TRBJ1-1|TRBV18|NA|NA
TGTGCCAGCTCACCACTCCCGGAAGGGAGGCGGAACACTGAAGCTTTCTTT
CASSPLPEGRRNTEAFF
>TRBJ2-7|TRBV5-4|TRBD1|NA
TGTGCCAGCAGCTCCGCCGGGACAGGTATTGAGCAGTACTTC
CASSSAGTGIEQYF
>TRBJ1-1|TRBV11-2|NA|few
TGTGCCAGCAGCTTGTGGCAGATGAACACTGAAGCTTTCTTT
CASSLWQMNTEAFF
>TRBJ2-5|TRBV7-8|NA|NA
TGTGCCACCACGGAGCACCAAGAGACCCAGTACTTC
CATTEHQETQYF
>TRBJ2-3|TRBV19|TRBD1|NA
TGTGCCAGCGCGCCGACAGGGGGGTCCACAGATACGCAGTATTTT
CASAPTGGSTDTQYF
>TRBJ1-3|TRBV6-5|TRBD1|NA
TGTGCCAGCAGTCTTCAGGGGGCCGCAGCAAACACCATATATTTT
CASSLQGAAANTIYF
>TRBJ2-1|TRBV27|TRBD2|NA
TGTGCCAGCAGTTTCCAGATTAGCGGGAGTAGGAATGAGCAGTTCTTC
CASSFQISGSRNEQFF
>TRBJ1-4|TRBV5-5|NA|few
TGTGCCAGCAGCCATCCGGGACACCGTAATGAAAAACTGTTTTTT
CASSHPGHRNEKLFF
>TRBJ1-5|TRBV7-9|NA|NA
TGTGCCAGCAGCTTAGCGGCAGGGGATAATCAGCCCCAGCATTTT
CASSLAAGDNQPQHF
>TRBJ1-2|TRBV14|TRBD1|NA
TGTGCCAGCAGCCAAGGGGTCGGACAGGCCGGGGCTAACTATGGCTACACCTTC
CASSQGVGQAGANYGYTF
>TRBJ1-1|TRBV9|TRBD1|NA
TGTGCCAGCAGCCCCCTGACAGGGAAAGACACTGAAGCTTTCTTT
CASSPLTGKDTEAFF
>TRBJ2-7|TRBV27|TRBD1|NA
TGTGCCAGCAGCCCTCTAGGGACAGGGGCCTACGAGCAGTACTTC
CASSPLGTGAYEQYF
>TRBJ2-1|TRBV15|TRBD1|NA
TGTGCCACCAGCAAAGACAGGGCCCTCTACAATGAGCAGTTCTTC
CATSKDRALYNEQFF
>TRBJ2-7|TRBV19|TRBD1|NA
TGTGCCAGTAGTACCACAGGGGGCAAAGGCTACGAGCAGTACTTC
CASSTTGGKGYEQYF
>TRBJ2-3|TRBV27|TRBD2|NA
TGTGCCAGCAAAATCCGGGGGGAGGGCCTGGGGTATTTT
CASKIRGEGLGYF
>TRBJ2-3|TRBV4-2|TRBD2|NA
TGTGCCAGCAGCCCCCACCTGGGCCGCGGGGGGGCCCCAGATACGCAGTATTTT
CASSPHLGRGGAPDTQYF
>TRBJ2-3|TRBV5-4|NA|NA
TGTGCCAGCAGCACCCGCGGGGGCGGTGATACGCAGTATTTT
CASSTRGGGDTQYF
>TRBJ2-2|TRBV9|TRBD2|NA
TGTGCCAGCAGCGTAGACGATGCGGGGGGGCTCCCCGGGGAGCTGTTTTTT
CASSVDDAGGLPGELFF
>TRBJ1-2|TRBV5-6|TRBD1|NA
TGTGCCAGCAGCTTAGTACACAGGGGAGATGGCTACACCTTC
CASSLVHRGDGYTF
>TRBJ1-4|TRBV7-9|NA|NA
TGTGCCAGCAGCGGCACGGGACGGACAGTACCAACTAATGAAAAACTGTTTTTT
CASSGTGRTVPTNEKLFF
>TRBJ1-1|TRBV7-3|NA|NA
TGTGCCAGCAGCGTCACAGGGTTGCCTCTGAACACTGAAGCTTTCTTT
CASSVTGLPLNTEAFF
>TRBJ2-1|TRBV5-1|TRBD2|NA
TGCGCCAGCAGGTCGGTAGCGGGAGCTCTTGAGCAGTTCTTC
CASRSVAGALEQFF
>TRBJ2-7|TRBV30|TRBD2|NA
TGTGCCTGGAGTACCCGTACCTGGCTAGCGGGGCTATACGAGCAGTACTTC
CAWSTRTWLAGLYEQYF
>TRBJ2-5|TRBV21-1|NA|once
TGTGCCAGCAGCAAAGGGGGGCCGGGACAGCCCGTTCGAGCCCGGGGGACCCAGTACTTC
CASSKGGPGQPVRARGTQYF
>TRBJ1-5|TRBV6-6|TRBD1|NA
TGTGCCAGCACCCGGGACAGGGTCGGCAATCAGCCCCAGCATTTT
CASTRDRVGNQPQHF
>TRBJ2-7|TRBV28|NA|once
TGTGCCAGCAGTCCATCATACAGGATCTACGAGCAGTACTTC
CASSPSYRIYEQYF
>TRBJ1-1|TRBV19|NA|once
TGTGCCAGTAGTATAGATGGGCCCGGTGCAGGCGTGAACACTGAAGCTTTCTTT
CASSIDGPGAGVNTEAFF
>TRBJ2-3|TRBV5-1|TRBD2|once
TGCGCCAGCAGCCCTGGGGCGCGGGAGGGCCCAGATACGCAGTATTTT
CASSPGAREGPDTQYF
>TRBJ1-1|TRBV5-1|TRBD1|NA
TGCGCCAGCAGCTCCCGACAGGGGGGCACTGAAGCTTTCTTT
CASSSRQGGTEAFF
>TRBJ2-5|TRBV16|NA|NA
TGTGCCAGCAGCCAAAGGTCAGCGACGGAGACCCAGTACTTC
CASSQRSATETQYF
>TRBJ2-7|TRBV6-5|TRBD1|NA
TGTGCCAGCAGTACCGACAGGGCCTACGAGCAGTACTTC
CASSTDRAYEQYF
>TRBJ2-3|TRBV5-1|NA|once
TGCGCCAGCAGCCGGGGGGCCGGTACAGATACGCAGTATTTT
CASSRGAGTDTQYF
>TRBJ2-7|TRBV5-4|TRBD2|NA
TGTGCCAGCAGCTTGGGACTAGCGGAGTACGAGCAGTACTTC
CASSLGLAEYEQYF
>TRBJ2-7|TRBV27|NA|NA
TGTGCCAGCAGGATCCGGCGGGGTGGGGCCTACGAGCAGTACTTC
CASRIRRGGAYEQYF
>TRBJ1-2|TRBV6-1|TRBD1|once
TGTGCCAGCAGTTTACAGGGGTCTAATGGCTACACCTTC
CASSLQGSNGYTF
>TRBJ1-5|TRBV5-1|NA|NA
TGCGCCAGCAGCTTGGACAGGGATGGCAATCAGCCCCAGCATTTT
CASSLDRDGNQPQHF
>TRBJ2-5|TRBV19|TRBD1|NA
TGTGCCAGCGGGACAGGGTCCTGGGGGACCCAGTACTTC
CASGTGSWGTQYF
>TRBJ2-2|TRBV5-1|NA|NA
TGCGCCAGCAGCCTGGGATCCTTTACAGGGCAGGCCGGGGAGCTGTTTTTT
CASSLGSFTGQAGELFF
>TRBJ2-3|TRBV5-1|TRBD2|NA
TGCGCCAGCAGCCCCGGACTAGCGGGAGCCACAGATACGCAGTATTTT
CASSPGLAGATDTQYF
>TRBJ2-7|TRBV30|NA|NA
TGTGCCTGGGGGGGGACCGCTTCCTACGAGCAGTACTTC
CAWGGTASYEQYF
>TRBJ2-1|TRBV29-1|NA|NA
TGCAGCGTTGCACGACAAGGGGTCAATGAGCAGTTCTTC
CSVARQGVNEQFF